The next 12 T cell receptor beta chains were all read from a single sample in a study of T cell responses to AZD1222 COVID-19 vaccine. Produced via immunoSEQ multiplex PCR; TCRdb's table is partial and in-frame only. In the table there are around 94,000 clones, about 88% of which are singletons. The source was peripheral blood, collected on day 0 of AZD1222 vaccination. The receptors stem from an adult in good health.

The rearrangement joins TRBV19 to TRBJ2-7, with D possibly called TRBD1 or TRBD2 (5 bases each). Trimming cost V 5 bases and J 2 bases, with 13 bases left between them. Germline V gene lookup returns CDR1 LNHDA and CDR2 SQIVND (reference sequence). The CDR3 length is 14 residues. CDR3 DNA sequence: TGTGCCAGTAGTCTCCGGGACGGTACCTACGAGCAGTACTTC. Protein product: CASSLRDGTYEQYF. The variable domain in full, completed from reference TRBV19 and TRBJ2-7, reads DGGITQSPKYLFRKEGQNVTLSCEQNLNHDAMYWYRQDPGQGLRLIYYSQIVNDFQKGDIAEGYSVSREKKESFPLTVTSAQKNPTAFYLCASSLRDGTYEQYFGPGTRLTVT.

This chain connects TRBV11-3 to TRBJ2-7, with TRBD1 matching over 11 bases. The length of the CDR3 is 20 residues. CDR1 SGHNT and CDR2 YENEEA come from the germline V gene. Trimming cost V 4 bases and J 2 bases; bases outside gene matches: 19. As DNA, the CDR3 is TGTGCCAGCAGCTCGGACAGGGGGCGCTGGCTAATTAGATACCCCTACGAGCAGTACTTC. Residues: CASSSDRGRWLIRYPYEQYF.

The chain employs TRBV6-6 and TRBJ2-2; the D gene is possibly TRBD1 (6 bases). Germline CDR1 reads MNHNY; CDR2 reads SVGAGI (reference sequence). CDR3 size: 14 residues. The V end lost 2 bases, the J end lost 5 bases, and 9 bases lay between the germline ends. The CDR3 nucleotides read TGTGCCAGCAGTTACGACAGGACGACCGGGGAGCTGTTTTTT. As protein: CASSYDRTTGELFF.

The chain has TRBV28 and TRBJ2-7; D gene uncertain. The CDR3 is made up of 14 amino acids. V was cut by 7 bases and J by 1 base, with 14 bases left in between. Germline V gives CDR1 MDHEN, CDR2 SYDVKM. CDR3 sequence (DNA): TGTGCCAGCACTCCACGTCGGGTGTCCTACGAGCAGTACTTC. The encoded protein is CASTPRRVSYEQYF.

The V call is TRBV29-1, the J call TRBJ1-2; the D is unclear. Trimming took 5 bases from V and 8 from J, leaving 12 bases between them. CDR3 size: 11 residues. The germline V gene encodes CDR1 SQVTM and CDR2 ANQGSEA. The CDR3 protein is CSVLSFGGYTF. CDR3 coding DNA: TGCAGCGTTTTATCCTTCGGGGGCTACACCTTC.

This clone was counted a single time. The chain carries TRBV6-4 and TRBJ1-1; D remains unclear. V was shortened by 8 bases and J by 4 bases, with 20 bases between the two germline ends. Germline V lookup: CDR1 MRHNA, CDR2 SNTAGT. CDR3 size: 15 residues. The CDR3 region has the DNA TGTGCCAGCGCCCGGCGACCCGGGGAGGGCACTGAAGCTTTCTTT. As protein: CASARRPGEGTEAFF.

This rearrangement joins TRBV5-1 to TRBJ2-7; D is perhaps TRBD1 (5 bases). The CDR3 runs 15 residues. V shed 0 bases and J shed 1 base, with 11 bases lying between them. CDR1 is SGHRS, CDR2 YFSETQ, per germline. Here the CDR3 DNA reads TGCGCCAGCAGCTTGGTAGGGGCAGGGTCCTACGAGCAGTACTTC. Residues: CASSLVGAGSYEQYF.

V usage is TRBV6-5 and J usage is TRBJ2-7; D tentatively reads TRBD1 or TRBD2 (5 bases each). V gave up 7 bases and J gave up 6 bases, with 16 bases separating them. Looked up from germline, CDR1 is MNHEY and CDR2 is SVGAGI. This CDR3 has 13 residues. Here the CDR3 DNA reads TGTGCCAGCACCCAAGGGCCCGGGACCGAGCAGTACTTC. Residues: CASTQGPGTEQYF.

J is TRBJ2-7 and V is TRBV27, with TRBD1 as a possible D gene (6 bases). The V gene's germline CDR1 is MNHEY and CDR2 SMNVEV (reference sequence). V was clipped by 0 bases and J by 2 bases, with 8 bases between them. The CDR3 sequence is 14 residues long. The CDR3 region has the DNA TGTGCCAGCAGTTTATCCGCAGGGGCCTACGAGCAGTACTTC. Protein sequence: CASSLSAGAYEQYF.

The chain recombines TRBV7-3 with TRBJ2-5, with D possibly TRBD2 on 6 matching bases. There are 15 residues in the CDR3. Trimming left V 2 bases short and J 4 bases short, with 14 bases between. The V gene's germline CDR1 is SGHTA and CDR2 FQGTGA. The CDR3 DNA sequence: TGTGCCAGCAGCTTAGGTGGTCAGGGAGGAGAGACCCAGTACTTC. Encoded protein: CASSLGGQGGETQYF.

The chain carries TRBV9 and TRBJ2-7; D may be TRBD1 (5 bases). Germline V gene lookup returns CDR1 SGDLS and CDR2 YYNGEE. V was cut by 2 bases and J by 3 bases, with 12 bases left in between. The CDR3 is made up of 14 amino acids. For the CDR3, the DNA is TGTGCCAGCAGCGTTGGACACCTCGGCTACGAGCAGTACTTC. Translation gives CASSVGHLGYEQYF.

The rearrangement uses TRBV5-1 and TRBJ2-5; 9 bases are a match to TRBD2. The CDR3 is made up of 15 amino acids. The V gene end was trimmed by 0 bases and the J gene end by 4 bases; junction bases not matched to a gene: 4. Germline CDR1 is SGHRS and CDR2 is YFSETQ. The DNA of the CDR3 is TGCGCCAGCAGCTTGGAGGCTAGCGGGGTAGAGACCCAGTACTTC. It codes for CASSLEASGVETQYF.